This TCR beta chain appears in the sequencing data of a study of beta chain features in type 1 diabetes. This CDR3 comprises 14 residues. V lost 3 bases and J lost 3; bases outside the gene matches: 3. Looked up from germline, CDR1 is KGHSH and CDR2 is LQKENI. Isolated RNA was reverse transcribed in full, so expressed TCRB transcripts were sequenced. The method was immunoSEQ multiplex PCR; TCRdb's version includes in-frame clones alone and lacks a portion of them. This sample has about 740,000 clones, with about an eighth found just once. This clone was picked up a small number of times. Its antigen is unknown. Other DNA sequences of this sample code for an identical CDR3. General study results and limits: Researchers report that Type 1 diabetes patients had moderately but significantly shorter TCRB CDR3s across all four CD4+ subsets.

The chain joins TRBV18 to TRBJ1-1, with 8 bases aligning to TRBD1. Material: naive CD4+ T cells from blood. The origin of this receptor is a man aged 18 to 30 with type 1 diabetes. CDR3 amino acids: CASSPQGADTEAFF. The CDR3 bases are TGTGCCAGCTCACCCCAGGGGGCCGACACTGAAGCTTTCTTT.